One sample yielded the 16 T cell receptor beta chains listed below, sequenced in a study of shared clonotypes between healthy human individuals. Assay: immunoSEQ multiplex PCR; the TCRdb copy retains only in-frame clones and omits some. The sample has approximately 2,300,000 clones; approximately 90% are singletons. The sample taken for sequencing was naive CD4+ T cells from PBMCs. Stated subset: CD45RA+ positively selected. The receptor set was obtained from a man aged 18 to 30 in good health. Some clones in this sample may be carry-over from other donors' samples.

This chain connects TRBV19 to TRBJ2-2; 7 nucleotides match TRBD1. V lost 1 base, J lost 8 bases, and 10 bases stayed unmatched. Germline CDR1 and CDR2: LNHDA and SQIVND (reference sequence). This CDR3 region has 16 residues. The CDR3 here is CASSIARDSPSGELFF. The CDR3 nucleotides are TGTGCCAGTAGTATAGCCCGGGACAGCCCATCGGGGGAGCTGTTTTTT.

This clone was seen only once. V is TRBV5-5 and J is TRBJ2-5; 11 nucleotides agree with TRBD1. This CDR3 is built from 15 residues. V lost 3 bases, J lost 1 base, and 2 bases stayed unmatched. Germline V gene lookup returns CDR1 SGHKS and CDR2 YYEKEE (reference sequence). CDR3 bases: TGTGCCAGCAGCTACGGACAGGGGGCCCAAGAGACCCAGTACTTC. The encoded protein is CASSYGQGAQETQYF.

The gene calls are TRBV4-2 and TRBJ1-5; D uncertain. V dropped 4 bases and J dropped 5 bases, with 9 bases sitting between them. The CDR3 sequence is 13 residues long. Germline V gene sequence: CDR1 LGHNA, CDR2 YNFKEQ. CDR3 in DNA: TGTGCCAGCAGCCTCGATCGCGATCAGCCCCAGCATTTT. Translated, it gives CASSLDRDQPQHF.

The chain combines TRBV6-4 with TRBJ1-1, with 9 bases identical to TRBD1. CDR1 MRHNA and CDR2 SNTAGT come from the germline V gene. This CDR3 comprises 16 residues. The V and J ends lost 6 bases and 4 bases, in that order; junction bases with no gene match: 12. CDR3 residues: CASSPRTGEGGTEAFF. Here the CDR3 DNA reads TGTGCCAGCAGCCCAAGGACAGGGGAGGGCGGCACTGAAGCTTTCTTT.

This chain connects TRBV12-1 to TRBJ2-5. TRBV12-1 is reported as a pseudogene. The CDR3 extends over 15 amino acids. CDR3: CASSSTGAYQETQYF. For the CDR3, the DNA is TGTGCCAGCAGCTCTACGGGGGCTTATCAAGAGACCCAGTACTTC.

This chain uses TRBV6-1 with TRBJ1-1, with TRBD1 as a possible D gene (5 bases). This CDR3 spans 17 amino acids. CDR1 is MNHNS, CDR2 SASEGT, per germline. Trimming removed 1 base from V and 1 base from J, with 16 bases in between. Here the CDR3 DNA reads TGTGCCAGCAGTGAAGTATCGGGGGTTTTTAGGAACACTGAAGCTTTCTTT. Protein: CASSEVSGVFRNTEAFF.

The rearrangement links TRBV28 to TRBJ2-1; 15 nucleotides agree with TRBD2. V shed 2 bases and J 7 bases; nucleotides not matched to a gene: 3. Per germline, CDR1 MDHEN and CDR2 SYDVKM. The CDR3 length is 16 residues. The CDR3 coding sequence is TGTGCCAGCAGTTTACCGGGACTAGCGGGAGGTAATGAGCAGTTCTTC. It encodes CASSLPGLAGGNEQFF.

The chain employs TRBV2 and TRBJ2-1; TRBD2 aligns across 11 bases. The CDR3 contains 15 residues. Trimming removed 6 bases from V and 4 bases from J; junction bases left unmatched: 5. Per the germline V gene, CDR1 is SNHLY and CDR2 is FYNNEI. This CDR3 is CASSLGLAGYNEQFF. CDR3 nucleotide sequence: TGTGCCAGCAGCCTAGGACTAGCGGGTTACAATGAGCAGTTCTTC.

The V gene is TRBV12-5, the J gene TRBJ2-1; 7 bases are shared with TRBD1. The J segment lost 2 bases and the V segment lost 4 bases, leaving 5 bases of the junction unmatched. The CDR3 runs to 15 residues. CDR1 is LGHNT and CDR2 is FRNRAP in the germline V gene. The CDR3 sequence is CASGWDRGAYNEQFF. The CDR3 DNA is TGTGCTAGTGGTTGGGACAGAGGGGCCTACAATGAGCAGTTCTTC. The variable domain in full, with the rest retrieved from reference TRBV12-5 and TRBJ2-1, is DARVTQTPRHKVTEMGQEVTMRCQPILGHNTVFWYRQTMMQGLELLAYFRNRAPLDDSGMPKDRFSAEMPDATLATLKIQPSEPRDSAVYFCASGWDRGAYNEQFFGPGTRLTVL.

As to this clone: Other DNA sequences in this specimen translate into the identical CDR3. The rearrangement uses TRBV2 and TRBJ2-1; 10 nucleotides match TRBD2. Germline lookup yields CDR1 SNHLY and CDR2 FYNNEI. J was trimmed by 4 bases and V by 4 bases; bases with no gene match: 4. This CDR3 is 15 amino acids long. In nucleotides, the CDR3 is TGTGCCAGCAGTGGTAGCGGGAGGTCTTACAATGAGCAGTTCTTC. Translating it yields CASSGSGRSYNEQFF.

Of note for this clone: This sample includes further DNA sequences coding for the same CDR3. This rearrangement joins TRBV20-1 to TRBJ2-5; D is uncertain. This CDR3 contains 10 residues. CDR1 DFQATT and CDR2 SNEGSKA come from the germline V gene (reference sequence). Trimming cost V 5 bases and J 5 bases, with 6 bases left between them. CDR3: CSAPRETQYF. The DNA for the CDR3 is TGCAGTGCTCCCCGGGAGACCCAGTACTTC.

The chain carries TRBV7-3 and TRBJ2-1; 14 nucleotides match TRBD2. Trimming took 5 bases from V and 3 from J; bases not matched to a gene: 12. CDR3 length: 19 amino acids. Looked up from germline, CDR1 is SGHTA and CDR2 is FQGTGA. CDR3 DNA: TGTGCCAGCAGCGCTTCCGGGACTAGCGGGAGTGGAGACTACAATGAGCAGTTCTTC. Translation: CASSASGTSGSGDYNEQFF.

Remarks on this clone: Other nucleotide sequences from this sample produce the same CDR3. The V and J genes are TRBV7-3 and TRBJ1-2, with D maybe TRBD1 (5 bases). CDR1 and CDR2 (germline): SGHTA, FQGTGA. This CDR3 contains 13 residues. Trimming pared 5 bases from V and 5 bases from J, leaving 12 bases between. CDR3 in amino acids: CASSKGAGYGYTF. The CDR3 nucleotides are TGTGCCAGCAGCAAAGGGGCAGGTTATGGCTACACCTTC. The variable domain in full, with the rest retrieved from reference TRBV7-3 and TRBJ1-2, is GAGVSQTPSNKVTEKGKYVELRCDPISGHTALYWYRQSLGQGPEFLIYFQGTGAADDSGLPNDRFFAVRPEGSVSTLKIQRTERGDSAVYLCASSKGAGYGYTFGSGTRLTVV.

CDR3 amino acids: CASSSGSLSGNQPQHF. The CDR3 DNA is TGTGCCAGCAGCTCCGGGTCTCTGTCGGGCAATCAGCCCCAGCATTTT. The chain carries TRBV5-8 and TRBJ1-5; unclear D gene. The CDR3 has 16 residues. V lost 3 bases, J lost 2 bases, and 15 bases lay in between. CDR1 SGHTS and CDR2 YDEGEE come from the germline V gene.

The chain recombines TRBV29-1 with TRBJ1-1; D remains ambiguous. Germline V lookup: CDR1 SQVTM, CDR2 ANQGSEA. Trimming left V 0 bases short and J 4 bases short, with 6 bases between. The CDR3 is 12 residues long. The CDR3 DNA sequence: TGCAGCGTTGAAGAGGACGGCACTGAAGCTTTCTTT. Translated, it gives CSVEEDGTEAFF.

This chain uses TRBV10-3 with TRBJ1-3, with D unresolved. Trimming stripped 3 bases from V and 0 bases from J, with 9 bases between. From germline, CDR1 is ENHRY and CDR2 SYGVKD. The CDR3 length is 15 residues. For the CDR3, the DNA is TGTGCCATCAGTGATCCCGGGAACTCTGGAAACACCATATATTTT. This gives the protein CAISDPGNSGNTIYF.